This T cell receptor (beta chain) was observed in a study of blood T cell repertoires in COVID-19. Background on the study: Samples of COVID-19 (acute and convalescent) were obtained from the United States, Italy and Spain. PBMCs, B-cell-depleted T cells, or T cells provided the cDNA or gDNA that made up the material.

As processed by the authors: Reference gene primer amplification in the assay estimated nucleated cell counts. TCRdb's copy holds only in-frame clones and misses some; the assay was immunoSEQ multiplex PCR. V and J calls and clone size are as listed in that table; D and trimming were resolved from the DNA. The sample shows some 90,000 clones, nearly 90% of them seen only once. The CDR3 is 15 amino acids. The ends were cut back, 6 bases at V and 5 bases at J, with 19 bases in the middle. Germline V CDR1 and CDR2: SGHVS, FQNEAQ. The sequencing sample was made of peripheral blood. The chain is built from TRBV7-8 and TRBJ2-5, with TRBD1 as a possible D gene (9 bases). This TCR was recovered from an elderly woman with active or convalescent COVID-19. The CDR3 region has the DNA TGTGCCAGCAGATATGGGACAGGGACTAGGGAGACCCAGTACTTC. Translation: CASRYGTGTRETQYF.